This TCR beta chain came from a study of beta chain features in type 1 diabetes (dated by TCRdb to the late 2010s). Describing the broader study: Mean age, gender distribution, total cell number and subset yield were not different between patients and healthy donors. Across all samples, almost 110 million sorted cells were examined, and cell number per subset correlated strongly with RNA yield. In the study, recently diagnosed type 1 diabetes patients and matched healthy donors were compared on the TCRB repertoires of their sorted circulating CD4+ T cell subsets. Regulatory and stem cell-like memory subsets were isolated from only 8 patients and roughly 8 healthy donors, whereas naive and central memory subsets came from all 28 donors.

Study-level results and caveats: A moderate but significant shortening of TCRB CDR3 length was observed in type 1 diabetes patients in all four CD4+ subsets. Naive, central memory and regulatory TCRB repertoires appeared more similar among patients than among healthy donors. Fewer insertions and more nucleotide deletions at VDJ recombination sites were observed in patients with type 1 diabetes, implying thymic rearrangement abnormalities. Sequencing cDNA rather than genomic DNA could over-represent highly expressing activated cells, although activation and CD3 levels did not differ between groups. Shorter templates might be favored by PCR, yet because patient and control samples were amplified and corrected together, any such skew would affect both groups equally. Because the HLA sub-analyses included only small numbers of individuals, any influence of HLA type on TCRB rearrangement was left unresolved.

This clone was seen only a few times. Which antigen it targets is not known. Base qualities are not provided; no much larger clone lies one nucleotide away. V is shortened by 4 bases, J by 5 bases, and the region joining them spans 15 bases. Inclusive of the bounding cysteine and phenylalanine, the CDR3 is 14 residues long. Only the CDR3 part of the read is kept: 42 bases, read in frame from the first base. Looking up the germline V gene yields CDR1 SGHTA and CDR2 FQGNSA. All of the isolated RNA was reverse transcribed with the High Capacity cDNA Reverse Transcription Kit, so expressed TCRB transcripts were sequenced. Deep immunoSEQ sequencing was applied to naive, central memory and regulatory T cell samples, giving an average of about 3.6 million total reads per sample. Sorted cells were lysed in RLT buffer, and RNA was extracted using DNase-treated RNeasy Micro or Mini kits according to cell number. To prevent cross-contamination, every cell subset was processed on its own, while patient and healthy donor samples were processed together. Using the immunoSEQ multiplex PCR, TCRB sequences were amplified from cDNA into 87-bp fragments spanning the CDR3 region. Sequencing of the amplicons was done on the Illumina HiSeq platform. Regarding the original processing steps: Synthetic template baselines were used to correct PCR bias computationally, reads within Hamming distance 2 were collapsed together, and singletons that could not be merged were discarded. Reads were aligned against IMGT to assign V, D and J genes, CDR3 length and insertions or deletions at six rearrangement sites. Within each subset, clonotype counts were normalized to sorted cell number, and only after that were true diversity and Gini coefficients computed with the tcR R package. The overlap coefficient, calculated on TCRB nucleotide sequences, was used to measure repertoire sharing. TCRdb re-hosts the immuneACCESS table, in-frame sequences only. Its copies lack some clones; in the studies checked, an unresolved V gene accounts for under half of them, and the cause for the rest is not known. D and trimming were read from the DNA, whereas the V and J calls and clone size are those reported in that table. In all, the sample holds about 320,000 clones, and 14% of those were seen once. The top ten clonotypes cover about 6.6% of the sample.

Each donor gave one peripheral blood draw, averaging about 120 mL, which was collected into heparinised tubes. A BD FACSAria II was used to sort naive, central memory, regulatory and stem cell-like memory CD4+ T cells with a panel that included CD45RO, CCR7, CD25, CD127, CD95 and CD27. Every sorted population had a purity above 95%. PBMCs were isolated right away by Lymphoprep density gradient centrifugation and were stained directly, without culture. So that batch effects would be minimized, each experiment stained and sorted samples in pairs, pairing one healthy donor with one patient. This TCR came from a man in his thirties or forties in good health. Input material: central memory CD4+ T cells from blood. Recombination joined TRBV7-2 with TRBJ2-7; a tentative D call is TRBD1 (5 bases match). The bases are TGTGCCAGCAGCTCGTGGAAGGGGTATAACGAGCAGTACTTC. It encodes CASSSWKGYNEQYF.